These T cell receptor beta chains were read from a single sample in a study of control samples from healthy donors and cancer patients. The protocol was immunoSEQ multiplex PCR, while the TCRdb copy is restricted to in-frame clones and leaves out a portion. The sample carries approximately 85,000 clones, 85% to 90% recorded once. Sequencing was carried out using blood. The source is a woman aged 55-69 years in good health. Both conserved end residues are part of each CDR3. Fields, in order: CDR3 length, D gene, J gene, V gene, clone size, CDR3 protein, CDR3 DNA. The D gene is left open where the match is weak. Expanded clones are given a class, and other clones once, few, many or no size at all.

14 . TRBJ1-1 TRBV4-1 . CASSPFGGSTEAFF TGCGCCAGCAGCCCTTTTGGGGGGAGCACTGAAGCTTTCTTT
18 TRBD1 TRBJ2-7 TRBV27 . CASSSAPIGQGISYEQYF TGTGCCAGCAGTTCCGCCCCCATAGGACAGGGAATCTCCTACGAGCAGTACTTC
15 . TRBJ1-2 TRBV14 . CASSHRTVSNYGYTF TGTGCCAGCAGCCACCGGACGGTTTCTAACTATGGCTACACCTTC
14 TRBD1 TRBJ2-1 TRBV5-1 . CASLRDRASNEQFF TGCGCCAGCCTCCGGGACAGGGCTTCCAATGAGCAGTTCTTC
17 . TRBJ2-2 TRBV9 . CASSTPRDDANTGELFF TGTGCCAGCAGCACCCCCCGGGACGACGCGAACACCGGGGAGCTGTTTTTT
13 . TRBJ1-2 TRBV5-4 . CASSFEIYYGYTF TGTGCCAGCAGCTTTGAGATCTACTATGGCTACACCTTC
15 TRBD1 TRBJ2-7 TRBV5-1 . CASSTDRGLFYEQYF TGCGCCAGCAGCACGGACAGGGGGCTTTTTTACGAGCAGTACTTC
14 . TRBJ2-7 TRBV16 . CASSPMVYTYEQYF TGTGCCAGCAGCCCGATGGTTTATACCTACGAGCAGTACTTC
16 TRBD2 TRBJ2-1 TRBV7-2 . CASSSSGTLLSDEQFF TGTGCCAGCAGCTCAAGCGGGACTCTGCTTTCCGATGAGCAGTTCTTC
13 . TRBJ2-7 TRBV7-2 . CASSFFKSYEQYF TGTGCCAGCAGCTTCTTTAAGTCCTACGAGCAGTACTTC
11 . TRBJ2-4 TRBV19 . CATRLGGIQYF TGTGCCACGCGACTAGGGGGCATTCAGTACTTC
13 . TRBJ2-7 TRBV13 . CASSPKTGYEQYF TGTGCCAGCAGCCCAAAGACCGGCTACGAGCAGTACTTC
14 TRBD1 TRBJ1-6 TRBV2 . CASSVGQGGSPLHF TGTGCCAGCAGTGTGGGACAGGGTGGATCACCCCTCCACTTT
15 . TRBJ1-2 TRBV2 . CASHRQNQGSGGYTF TGTGCCAGCCATCGCCAAAACCAAGGGAGCGGTGGCTACACCTTC
13 . TRBJ1-1 TRBV2 . CASSQSSLFEAFF TGTGCCAGCAGTCAAAGCTCACTGTTTGAAGCTTTCTTT
14 . TRBJ1-1 TRBV6-5 few CASSYLAGGGVAFF TGTGCCAGCAGTTACTTGGCGGGGGGAGGTGTAGCTTTCTTT
11 . TRBJ2-5 TRBV27 . CASSSSETQYF TGTGCCAGCAGTTCCTCGGAGACCCAGTACTTC
16 TRBD2 TRBJ2-1 TRBV7-6 . CASSLGWTSPYNEQFF TGTGCCAGCAGCTTAGGGTGGACTAGCCCCTACAATGAGCAGTTCTTC
13 . TRBJ1-2 TRBV6-2/TRBV6-3 . CASSYDAPLGYTF TGTGCCAGCAGTTACGACGCCCCCCTGGGCTACACCTTC
14 TRBD1 TRBJ2-4 TRBV6-5 . CASRRDRGSDIQYF TGTGCCAGCAGAAGAGACAGGGGGTCGGACATTCAGTACTTC
15 . TRBJ1-6 TRBV7-9 . CASSATGTSPSPLHF TGTGCCAGCAGCGCAACCGGGACATCTCCGTCACCCCTCCACTTT
13 . TRBJ1-2 TRBV5-4 . CASSPQGSRGYTF TGTGCCAGCAGCCCTCAGGGAAGTCGCGGCTACACCTTC
11 . TRBJ1-1 TRBV11-2 . CASSLYTEAFF TGTGCCAGCAGCTTATACACTGAAGCTTTCTTT
15 . TRBJ1-1 TRBV5-1 . CASSLLGGENTEAFF TGCGCCAGCAGCTTGCTTGGGGGCGAGAACACTGAAGCTTTCTTT
15 TRBD2 TRBJ2-7 TRBV27 . CASSSSGVGTYEQYF TGTGCCAGCAGCTCGAGCGGGGTGGGTACCTACGAGCAGTACTTC
14 . TRBJ1-1 TRBV6-1 . CASSKTVMNTEAFF TGTGCCAGCAGTAAGACAGTCATGAACACTGAAGCTTTCTTT
13 . TRBJ1-5 TRBV18 . CASSTGKSQPQHF TGTGCCAGCTCAACAGGGAAGAGTCAGCCCCAGCATTTT
18 TRBD2 TRBJ2-5 TRBV4-1 . CASSHRWGSGGSQETQYF TGCGCCAGCAGCCACAGGTGGGGGTCGGGAGGGAGCCAAGAGACCCAGTACTTC
17 TRBD1 TRBJ1-1 TRBV15 . CATSRPWGQGVYTEAFF TGTGCCACCAGCAGGCCCTGGGGCCAGGGGGTATACACTGAAGCTTTCTTT
13 . TRBJ1-2 TRBV27 . CASSLSVYYGYTF TGTGCCAGCAGTTTATCGGTATACTATGGCTACACCTTC
14 . TRBJ1-1 TRBV10-3 . CAITTGTENTEAFF TGTGCCATCACCACCGGGACGGAGAACACTGAAGCTTTCTTT
15 TRBD1 TRBJ1-4 TRBV28 . CASSSSWDSNEKLFF TGTGCCAGCAGTTCCTCCTGGGACAGCAATGAAAAACTGTTTTTT
19 TRBD2 TRBJ2-6 TRBV6-2/TRBV6-3 few CASSYTPGLAGSGANVLTF TGTGCCAGCAGTTACACCCCGGGACTAGCGGGCTCTGGGGCCAACGTCCTGACTTTC
15 TRBD1 TRBJ2-7 TRBV4-3 many CASSQVLGTVYEQYF TGCGCCAGCAGCCAAGTTTTAGGGACAGTTTACGAGCAGTACTTC
15 TRBD2 TRBJ2-5 TRBV7-9 . CASSLASGYQETQYF TGTGCCAGCAGCTTGGCTAGCGGATACCAAGAGACCCAGTACTTC
15 TRBD1 TRBJ2-7 TRBV6-5 . CASSEETGNFGEQYF TGTGCCAGCAGCGAGGAGACAGGGAACTTCGGCGAGCAGTACTTC
17 . TRBJ2-7 TRBV25-1 few CASSDSHSGGDSYEQYF TGTGCCAGCAGTGACTCCCACTCGGGCGGGGACTCCTACGAGCAGTACTTC
15 TRBD1 TRBJ1-4 TRBV5-1 . CASSRTGTTNEKLFF TGCGCCAGCAGCCGGACAGGGACAACTAATGAAAAACTGTTTTTT
16 . TRBJ2-2 TRBV4-2 . CASSQVTGEPTGELFF TGTGCCAGCAGCCAAGTCACCGGCGAGCCCACCGGGGAGCTGTTTTTT
12 . TRBJ2-5 TRBV7-9 . CASSPIQETQYF TGTGCCAGCAGCCCCATACAAGAGACCCAGTACTTC
16 TRBD1 TRBJ2-5 TRBV4-1 . CASSQASQGWGETQYF TGCGCCAGCAGCCAAGCCTCACAGGGGTGGGGAGAGACCCAGTACTTC
11 . TRBJ2-7 TRBV20-1 . CSARGSTEQYF TGCAGTGCTAGAGGTTCCACCGAGCAGTACTTC
14 TRBD2 TRBJ2-2 TRBV9 . CASSVASGVGELFF TGTGCCAGCAGCGTGGCTAGCGGTGTCGGGGAGCTGTTTTTT
14 TRBD1 TRBJ2-7 TRBV28 . CASSEGDRGYEQYF TGTGCCAGCAGTGAGGGGGACAGGGGCTACGAGCAGTACTTC
17 TRBD1 TRBJ2-5 TRBV5-1 . CASSLAPGTGIQETQYF TGCGCCAGCAGCTTGGCCCCCGGGACAGGGATCCAGGAGACCCAGTACTTC
16 . TRBJ1-2 TRBV4-2 . CASSQEGGTPMGGYTF TGTGCCAGCAGCCAAGAGGGCGGGACACCCATGGGGGGCTACACCTTC
16 . TRBJ2-1 TRBV6-5 once CASSYVGGASYNEQFF TGTGCCAGCAGTTACGTCGGGGGCGCCTCCTACAATGAGCAGTTCTTC
15 TRBD1 TRBJ1-1 TRBV9 . CASSKRTGVDTEAFF TGTGCCAGCAGCAAACGGACAGGGGTTGACACTGAAGCTTTCTTT
19 . TRBJ2-2 TRBV4-1 . CASSQRPSPQGENTGELFF TGCGCCAGCAGCCAACGCCCGTCCCCGCAGGGCGAAAACACCGGGGAGCTGTTTTTT
14 . TRBJ2-7 TRBV5-1 once CASSLQASSYEQYF TGCGCCAGCAGTTTGCAGGCAAGCTCCTACGAGCAGTACTTC
12 . TRBJ2-2 TRBV5-1 . CASSRNTGELFF TGCGCCAGCAGTCGAAACACCGGGGAGCTGTTTTTT
16 TRBD2 TRBJ2-1 TRBV27 . CASSYSGSVAYNEQFF TGTGCCAGCAGTTATAGCGGGAGTGTCGCCTACAATGAGCAGTTCTTC
14 TRBD1 TRBJ1-4 TRBV5-1 . CASSARQGNEKLFF TGCGCCAGCAGCGCAAGACAGGGGAATGAAAAACTGTTTTTT
14 . TRBJ2-7 TRBV18 . CASSPRSNYYEQYF TGTGCCAGCTCACCACGCTCGAACTACTACGAGCAGTACTTC
16 TRBD1 TRBJ1-6 TRBV9 . CASSVASGGKNSPLHF TGTGCCAGCAGCGTAGCCTCAGGGGGGAAGAATTCACCCCTCCACTTT
19 TRBD2 TRBJ2-2 TRBV7-3 . CASSRPGTSGRPHTGELFF TGTGCCAGCAGCCGCCCCGGGACTAGCGGGAGGCCCCACACCGGGGAGCTGTTTTTT
15 . TRBJ2-3 TRBV11-2 . CASSRGGLSADTQYF TGTGCCAGCAGCAGAGGTGGATTGAGCGCAGATACGCAGTATTTT
9 . TRBJ1-2 TRBV6-7 . CASPTPHTF TGTGCCAGCCCCACCCCGCACACCTTC
15 . TRBJ1-6 TRBV24-1 . CASPRPPQRNSPLHF TGTGCCTCCCCGAGGCCCCCTCAACGTAATTCACCCCTCCACTTT
14 . TRBJ1-1 TRBV5-1 . CASSFAGPPTEAFF TGCGCCAGCAGCTTTGCGGGCCCCCCAACTGAAGCTTTCTTT